This TCR beta chain was profiled in a study of cytomegalovirus exposure and HLA in healthy donors (dated by TCRdb to about 2017). Background for the entire study: An earlier analysis of 587 of the donors reported 250 to 350 Gb of sequence data and 95 million to 130 million unique TCR beta sequences obtained from approximately 180 million T cells. Every repertoire in the discovery cohort had been generated on one and the same sequencing platform. Both class I and class II loci were covered by HLA typing, at four-digit resolution. Roughly 5 DR-DQ haplotypes were handled as single units for association and clustering, since linkage in the cohort was strong. Along with the approximately 600-subject first cohort, a separate validation cohort of roughly 110 different subjects was used. Roughly 300 gigabases of sequencing data and approximately 80 million unique TCR sequences were included in an early release covering around 650 HLA-typed donors. A later analysis re-analyzed previously published TCR beta repertoires from approximately 700 donors and added high-resolution HLA genotyping to study TCR occurrence patterns. The study aimed to test whether signatures of past pathogen exposure could be identified by cataloging public T cell receptors. In the later analysis, no new phenotypic data were used to find candidate immune exposures; instead, reliance was placed on TCR beta sequences and their occurrence across donors. Across some 400 genotyped donors of the cohort, an average of roughly 250,000 unique TCR beta nucleotide sequences per donor were sequenced, and roughly 20% of those sequences were non-productive. High-throughput TCR immunosequencing, statistical association of individual TCRs with disease status, and machine learning were combined to predict cytomegalovirus infection status. To decide whether each TCR beta V gene segment behaved as functional or pseudogenic, an earlier analysis of some 600 of the donors relied on high-throughput TCR beta sequencing. Genome-wide SNP genotypes for about 55% of the roughly 670 donors were used in a later genetic analysis, which treated that subset as a discovery cohort. Among the roughly 380 genotyped donors, about 85% belonged to the genetic ancestry cluster associated with self-reported Caucasian donors. Donor age, sex, ethnicity and CMV serostatus were compiled alongside the repertoire data. The number of donors typed differed by locus, with roughly 620-630 for A, B, C, DRB1 and DQB1, around 560 for DQA1, 606 for DPA1, and some 440 for DPB1. The study used immunosequencing to profile the T cell repertoires of approximately 640 subjects and linked those repertoires to cytomegalovirus serostatus. The investigation overall reported the following: The study listed approximately 160 TCR beta chains as associated with cytomegalovirus. In both the original and validation cohorts, the classifier was reported to diagnose cytomegalovirus status with high specificity and sensitivity. Roughly uniform sequencing depth across donors was assumed in presence/absence analyses, although this assumption may not hold. Most CMV-associated TCR beta chains appeared to be HLA-restricted in a later analysis, and the HLA associations seemed to be driven largely by CMV exposure. According to a later genetic analysis, donors in an Asian-associated ancestry cluster had fewer N-insertions in productive TCRs than the roughly 700-donor mean. The cohort was sequenced for TCR beta chains only, and without alpha or paired-chain data the features that could be detected were limited. In a later analysis, 16,951 TCR beta sequences were associated with specific HLA alleles at a false discovery rate of 0.05. A cluster of highly shared sequence variants was judged likely to be a technical artifact of the sequencing pipeline. The authors suggested that the approach could potentially be extended to other disease states and immunological phenotypes. HLA typing was unavailable for some donors at each locus, so association tests used only the typed subset. Across donors, most TCR sequences were observed very rarely, whereas some public TCRs were present in many individuals. Roughly 17 rarely observed V segments, including chromosome 9 orphons, were excluded from the earlier analysis of approximately 500 of the donors because counts were too low. A further reported finding was that TCR beta sequences accurately predicted the HLA-A and HLA-B alleles for most subjects in the first cohort. Strong co-occurrence of HLA alleles, especially DR and DQ, made assigning TCR associations to individual alleles difficult. A later genetic analysis associated a missense DCLRE1C variant with V-gene and J-gene trimming of TCR beta chains, and an independent cohort replicated the association. According to a later analysis, TCR association rates differed among HLA loci, with DRB1 alleles showing the most associated TCRs and HLA-C alleles showing the fewest. In an earlier analysis of around 600 of the donors, most TCR beta V segments were observed in productive rearrangements about 87% or about 30% of the time, broadly matching IMGT annotations. Compared with equally common non-associated chains, HLA-associated TCR beta chains in a later analysis were more clonally expanded and had lower generation probabilities. CMV serostatus was the only immune exposure information available for the cohort. Three of the identified cytomegalovirus-associated TCR beta chains were confirmed in vitro to be specific for cytomegalovirus antigens. Linkage disequilibrium might explain the correlated functional status among segregating V segments, but an unknown experimental factor could not be ruled out. In a later analysis, several top co-occurrence clusters were reported to appear linked to parvovirus B19, influenza, CMV and Epstein-Barr virus.

The protocol used for the library was the immunoSEQ multiplex PCR assay. A mixture of 60 forward primers for TCR Vbeta segments and 13 reverse primers for TCR Jbeta segments was used in the multiplex PCR. A multiplex PCR assay on genomic DNA amplified the CDR3 region of rearranged TCR beta genes. The Illumina HiSeq System was used to sequence the amplified TCR beta libraries as 87-base-pair reads. In the source study's methods: A later analysis counted 75 million to 100 million unique TCR beta chains across the 700 or so repertoires, and some 11 million of these chains were shared by at least two donors. A nearest-neighbor algorithm error-corrected the raw reads and collapsed the reads into unique sequences, merging closely related sequences to remove PCR and sequencing errors. Alignment of CDR3 sequences to IMGT reference sequences was used to assign V, D and J gene segments. For a sequence to be retained, at least a six-nucleotide match to both a V gene segment and a J gene segment was required. A rearrangement counted as productive if the CDR3 had no stop codons and remained in frame with V and J, and every other rearrangement counted as non-productive. Following IMGT convention, CDR3 was defined as the stretch from the second conserved V-encoded cysteine to the conserved J-encoded phenylalanine. The earlier analysis of around 640 of the donors excluded sequences that lacked an unambiguous match to a single V gene segment. An earlier analysis of just under 600 of the donors called V segments functional above 56.7% productive rearrangements and segregating when the between-donor standard deviation exceeded 5%. A statistical classification framework was built to diagnose cytomegalovirus status from the catalog of TCR beta chain sequences. In a later analysis, TCR nucleotide sequences were compared against IMGT/GENE-DB human TR gene sequences so that V and J genes could be assigned. In a later analysis, CDR3 sequences and most-parsimonious VDJ recombination scenarios were assigned using the TCRdist pipeline. In a later analysis, each TCR beta chain was defined by its CDR3 amino acid sequence together with its V-gene family, and reads without a unique V-gene family were excluded. In a later analysis, 500 to 650 highly shared, low-generation-probability nucleotide sequences were removed to address suspected cross-contamination and a sequencing artifact. In a later analysis, a clonal expansion index for each public chain was calculated from normalized within-repertoire ranks of inferred template counts. In a later analysis, generation probabilities were computed with a VDJ recombination model fitted to out-of-frame rearrangements, and the resulting probabilities were checked against IGoR. A later analysis scored TCR-TCR, TCR-HLA and TCR-CMV co-occurrence with hypergeometric tests, applying a repertoire-size bias correction to TCR pairs. False discovery rates were estimated in a later analysis by permuting HLA or CMV assignments 20 times. In a later analysis, co-occurring TCRs were grouped using DBSCAN, with TCRdist sequence similarity added in when clustering inside HLA-allele-positive subsets. Repertoires with fewer than 30,000 or more than 120,000 public chains were left out of co-occurrence clustering, as were four to six repertoires with anomalous nucleotide sharing. The immuneACCESS repertoire file appears here via TCRdb, limited to in-frame rearrangements. These files lack a portion of the clones; in checked studies, under half of the deficit traces to unresolved V genes, and the cause of the others is not known. V and J calls and clone size are as listed in that table; D and trimming were resolved from the DNA. Across this sample there are some 200,000 clones, with about four fifths seen only once. The ten largest make up around 2.3% of the sample.

In total, just over 650 healthy bone marrow donors made up the cohort. At the time of sampling, all cohort members were nominally healthy, though unrecorded immune exposures were likely present. The donor was CMV seronegative and belonged to the group of approximately 320 seronegative cohort members. A peripheral blood sample was provided by each donor, and peripheral blood mononuclear cells were used for TCR beta sequencing. Genomic DNA was extracted from the blood cell samples with the Qiagen DNeasy Blood Extraction Kit. As concerns this clone: This clone's antigen is unknown. Base qualities are missing; no much larger clone stands one base away.

This sequence was found in a woman aged 45-65 years in good health and CMV-seronegative. Material for sequencing was PBMCs.

CDR3 protein: CASSQGFTYNEQFF. The DNA reads as follows: TGTGCCAGCAGCCAAGGTTTTACCTACAATGAGCAGTTCTTC. This chain joins TRBV14 to TRBJ2-1, with no confidently assigned D gene. There are 14 amino acids in the CDR3, from cysteine to phenylalanine inclusive. Here the CDR3 DNA is all that survives: 42 bases in frame from base 1. Between the V and J ends, shortened by 1 base and 2 bases respectively, the junction contains 6 bases. Via the germline V gene, CDR1 is SGHDN and CDR2 FVKESK.